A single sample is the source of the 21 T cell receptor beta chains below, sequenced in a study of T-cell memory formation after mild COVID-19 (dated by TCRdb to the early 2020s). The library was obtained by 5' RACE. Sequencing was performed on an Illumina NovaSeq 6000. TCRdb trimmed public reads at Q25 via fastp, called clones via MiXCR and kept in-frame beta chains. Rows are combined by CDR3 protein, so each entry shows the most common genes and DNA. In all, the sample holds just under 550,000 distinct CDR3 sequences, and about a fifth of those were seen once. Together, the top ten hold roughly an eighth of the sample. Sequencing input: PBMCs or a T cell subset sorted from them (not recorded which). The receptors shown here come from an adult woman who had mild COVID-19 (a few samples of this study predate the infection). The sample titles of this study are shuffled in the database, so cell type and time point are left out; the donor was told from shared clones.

CDR3 nucleotides: TGTGCCACCAGCAAAAGTGGGGGAGGAACTGCTGGCTACACCTTC. It yields the protein CATSKSGGGTAGYTF. V gene TRBV15 combines with J gene TRBJ1-2; D is possibly TRBD1 (5 bases). Germline V gene sequence: CDR1 LNHNV, CDR2 YYDKDF (reference sequence). V shed 4 bases and J shed 7 bases, with 19 bases lying between them. The CDR3 totals 15 residues.

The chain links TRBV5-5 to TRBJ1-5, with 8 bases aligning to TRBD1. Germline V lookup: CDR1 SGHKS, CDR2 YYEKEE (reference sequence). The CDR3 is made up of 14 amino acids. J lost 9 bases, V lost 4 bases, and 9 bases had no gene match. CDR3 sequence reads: CASSHGQGGLPQHF. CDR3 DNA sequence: TGTGCCAGCAGCCACGGACAGGGCGGACTGCCCCAGCATTTT.

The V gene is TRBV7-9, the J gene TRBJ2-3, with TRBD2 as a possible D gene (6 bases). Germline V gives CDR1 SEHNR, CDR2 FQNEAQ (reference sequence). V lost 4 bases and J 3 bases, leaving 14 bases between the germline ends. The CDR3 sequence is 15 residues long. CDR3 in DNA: TGTGCCAGCAGCTCCGGGGGTCCTGGTACAGATACGCAGTATTTT. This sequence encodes CASSSGGPGTDTQYF. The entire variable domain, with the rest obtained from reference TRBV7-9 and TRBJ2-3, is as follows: DTGVSQNPRHKITKRGQNVTFRCDPISEHNRLYWYRQTLGQGPEFLTYFQNEAQLEKSRLLSDRFSAERPKGSFSTLEIQRTEQGDSAMYLCASSSGGPGTDTQYFGPGTRLTVL.

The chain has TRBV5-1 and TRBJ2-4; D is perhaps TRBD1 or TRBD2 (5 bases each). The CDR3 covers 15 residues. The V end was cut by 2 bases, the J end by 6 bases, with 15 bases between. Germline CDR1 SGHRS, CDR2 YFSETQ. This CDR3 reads CASSLMADSGNIQYF. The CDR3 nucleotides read TGCGCCAGCAGCTTAATGGCTGACAGCGGAAACATTCAGTACTTC.

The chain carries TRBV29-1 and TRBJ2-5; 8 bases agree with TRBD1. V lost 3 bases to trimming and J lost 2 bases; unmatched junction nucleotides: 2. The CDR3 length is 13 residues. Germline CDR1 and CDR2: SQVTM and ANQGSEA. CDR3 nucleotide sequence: TGCAGCGTTGAGAACAGGGGGCAAGAGACCCAGTACTTC. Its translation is CSVENRGQETQYF. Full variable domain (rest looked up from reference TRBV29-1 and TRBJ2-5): SAVISQKPSRDICQRGTSLTIQCQVDSQVTMMFWYRQQPGQSLTLIATANQGSEATYESGFVIDKFPISRPNLTFSTLTVSNMSPEDSSIYLCSVENRGQETQYFGPGTRLLVL.

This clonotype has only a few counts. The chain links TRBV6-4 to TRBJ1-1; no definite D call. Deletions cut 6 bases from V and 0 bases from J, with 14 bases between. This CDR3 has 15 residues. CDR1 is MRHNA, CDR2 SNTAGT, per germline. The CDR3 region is CASSSEFQMNTEAFF. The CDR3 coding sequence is TGTGCCAGCAGCTCAGAGTTTCAAATGAACACTGAAGCTTTCTTT.

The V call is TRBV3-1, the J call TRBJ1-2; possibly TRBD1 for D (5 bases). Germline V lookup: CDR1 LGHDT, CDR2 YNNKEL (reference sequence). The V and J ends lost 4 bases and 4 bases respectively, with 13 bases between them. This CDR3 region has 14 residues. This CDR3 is CASSPGFSGYGYTF. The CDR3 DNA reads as TGTGCCAGCAGCCCAGGGTTTAGTGGCTATGGCTACACCTTC. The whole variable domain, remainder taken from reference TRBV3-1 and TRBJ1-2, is DTAVSQTPKYLVTQMGNDKSIKCEQNLGHDTMYWYKQDSKKFLKIMFSYNNKELIINETVPNRFSPKSPDKAHLNLHINSLELGDSAVYFCASSPGFSGYGYTFGSGTRLTVV.

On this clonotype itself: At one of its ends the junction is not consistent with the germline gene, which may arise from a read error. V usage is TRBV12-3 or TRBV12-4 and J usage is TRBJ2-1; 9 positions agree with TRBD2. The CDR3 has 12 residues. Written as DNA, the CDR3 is TGTGCCAGCAGTTCATCGCGGGGGGGCCTCATCTTC. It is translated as CASSSSRGGLIF.

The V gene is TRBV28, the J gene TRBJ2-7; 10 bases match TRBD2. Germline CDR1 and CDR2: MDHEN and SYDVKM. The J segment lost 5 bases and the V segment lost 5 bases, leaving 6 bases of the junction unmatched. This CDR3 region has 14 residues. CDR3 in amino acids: CASSESGRADEQYF. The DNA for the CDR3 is TGTGCCAGCAGTGAGAGCGGGAGGGCCGACGAGCAGTACTTC.

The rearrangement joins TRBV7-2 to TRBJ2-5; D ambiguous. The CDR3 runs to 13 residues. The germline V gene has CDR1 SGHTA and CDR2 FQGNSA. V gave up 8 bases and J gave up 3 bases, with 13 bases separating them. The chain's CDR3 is CASAPGREETQYF. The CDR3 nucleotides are TGTGCCAGCGCTCCAGGACGGGAAGAGACCCAGTACTTC.

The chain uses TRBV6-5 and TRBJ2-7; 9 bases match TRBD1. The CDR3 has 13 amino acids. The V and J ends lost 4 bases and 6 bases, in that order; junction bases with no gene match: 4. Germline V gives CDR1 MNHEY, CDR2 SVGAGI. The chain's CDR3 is CASSLNRGREQYF. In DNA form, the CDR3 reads TGTGCCAGCAGTTTAAACAGGGGGCGCGAGCAGTACTTC.

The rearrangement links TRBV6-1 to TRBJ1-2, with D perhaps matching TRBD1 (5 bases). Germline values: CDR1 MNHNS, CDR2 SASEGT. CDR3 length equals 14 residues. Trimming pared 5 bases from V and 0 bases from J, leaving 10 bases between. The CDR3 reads CASSLSRANYGYTF. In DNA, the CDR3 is TGTGCCAGCAGTTTATCCAGGGCTAACTATGGCTACACCTTC.

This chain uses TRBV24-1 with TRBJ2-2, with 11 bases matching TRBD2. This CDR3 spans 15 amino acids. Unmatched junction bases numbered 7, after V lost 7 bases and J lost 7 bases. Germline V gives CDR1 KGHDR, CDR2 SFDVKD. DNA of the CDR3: TGTGCCACCAGCTTTACCGGACTAGCGGGCGGGGAGCTGTTTTTT. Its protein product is CATSFTGLAGGELFF.

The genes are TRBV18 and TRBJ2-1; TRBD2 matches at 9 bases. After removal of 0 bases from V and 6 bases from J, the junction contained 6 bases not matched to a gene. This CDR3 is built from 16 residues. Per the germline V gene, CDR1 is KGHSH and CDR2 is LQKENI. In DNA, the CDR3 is TGTGCCAGCTCACCACCGGGGCGGGAGGGGAGCAATGAGCAGTTCTTC. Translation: CASSPPGREGSNEQFF.

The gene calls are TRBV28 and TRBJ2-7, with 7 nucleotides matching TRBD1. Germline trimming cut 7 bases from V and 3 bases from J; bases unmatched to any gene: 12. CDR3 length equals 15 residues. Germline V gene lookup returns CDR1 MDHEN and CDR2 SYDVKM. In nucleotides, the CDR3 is TGTGCCAGCACCGCTATCGGGACAGCGTTCTACGAGCAGTACTTC. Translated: CASTAIGTAFYEQYF.

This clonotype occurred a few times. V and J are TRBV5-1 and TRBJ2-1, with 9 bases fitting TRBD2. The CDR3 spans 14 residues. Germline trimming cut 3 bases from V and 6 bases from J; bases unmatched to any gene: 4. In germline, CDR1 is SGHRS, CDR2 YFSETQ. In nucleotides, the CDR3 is TGCGCCAGCAGCTATCTAGCGGGGACCAATGAGCAGTTCTTC. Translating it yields CASSYLAGTNEQFF.

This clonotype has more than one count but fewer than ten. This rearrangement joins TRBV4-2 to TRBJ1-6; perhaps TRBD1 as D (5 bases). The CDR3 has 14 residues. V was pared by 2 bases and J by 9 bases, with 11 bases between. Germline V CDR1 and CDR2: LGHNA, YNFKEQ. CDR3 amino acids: CASSQKQGVSPLHF. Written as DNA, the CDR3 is TGTGCCAGCAGCCAAAAGCAAGGGGTTTCACCCCTCCACTTT.

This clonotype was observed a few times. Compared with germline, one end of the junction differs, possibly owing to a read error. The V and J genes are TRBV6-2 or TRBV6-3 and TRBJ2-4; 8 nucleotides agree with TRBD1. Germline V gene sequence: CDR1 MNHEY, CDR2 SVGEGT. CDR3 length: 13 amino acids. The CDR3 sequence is CASSPNRRQGLNF. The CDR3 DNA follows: TGTGCCAGCAGCCCGAACCGCCGACAGGGGTTGAACTTC.

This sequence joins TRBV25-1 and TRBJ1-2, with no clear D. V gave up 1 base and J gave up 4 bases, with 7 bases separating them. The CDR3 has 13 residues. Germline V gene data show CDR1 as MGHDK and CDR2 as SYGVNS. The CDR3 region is CASSESEPYGYTF. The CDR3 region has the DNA TGTGCCAGCAGTGAATCTGAGCCCTATGGCTACACCTTC.

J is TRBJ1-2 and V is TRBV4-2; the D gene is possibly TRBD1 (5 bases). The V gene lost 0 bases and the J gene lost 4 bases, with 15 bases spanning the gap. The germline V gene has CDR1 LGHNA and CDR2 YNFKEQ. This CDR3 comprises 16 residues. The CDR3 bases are TGTGCCAGCAGCCAAGATCAGGGAGGGGACCTCTATGGCTACACCTTC. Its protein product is CASSQDQGGDLYGYTF.

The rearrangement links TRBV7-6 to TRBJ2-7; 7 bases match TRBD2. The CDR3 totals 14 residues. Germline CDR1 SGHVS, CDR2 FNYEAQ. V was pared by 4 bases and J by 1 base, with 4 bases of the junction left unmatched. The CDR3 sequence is CASSYGEGSYEQYF. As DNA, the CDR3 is TGTGCCAGCAGCTATGGGGAGGGGTCCTACGAGCAGTACTTC.